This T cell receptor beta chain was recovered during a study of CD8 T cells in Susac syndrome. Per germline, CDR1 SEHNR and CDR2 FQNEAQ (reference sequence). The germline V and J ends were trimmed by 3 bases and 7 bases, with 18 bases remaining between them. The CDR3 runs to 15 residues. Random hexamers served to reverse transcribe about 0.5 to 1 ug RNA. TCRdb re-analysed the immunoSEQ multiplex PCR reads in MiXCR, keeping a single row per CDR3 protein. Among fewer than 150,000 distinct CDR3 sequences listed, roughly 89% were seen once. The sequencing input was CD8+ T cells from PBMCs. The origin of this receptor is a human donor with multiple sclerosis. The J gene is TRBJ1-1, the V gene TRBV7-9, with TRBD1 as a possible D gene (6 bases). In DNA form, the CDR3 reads TGTGCCAGCAGCTTGGCGGGGGGCGATGGAATTGAAGCTTTCTTT. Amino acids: CASSLAGGDGIEAFF. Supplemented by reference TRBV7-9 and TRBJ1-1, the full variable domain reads DTGVSQNPRHKITKRGQNVTFRCDPISEHNRLYWYRQTLGQGPEFLTYFQNEAQLEKSRLLSDRFSAERPKGSFSTLEIQRTEQGDSAMYLCASSLAGGDGIEAFFGQGTRLTVV.